This is a list of T cell receptor beta chains from one sample in a study of immune evolution from preneoplasia to lung adenocarcinoma. Here immunoSEQ multiplex PCR was the method, and the copy in TCRdb shows in-frame clones only, minus some. The repertoire holds approximately 4,000 clones, 81% seen once, with 6% in the top ten. Sequencing used FFPE adjacent normal lung tissue. The receptors derive from a person aged 70 to 79 with lung adenocarcinoma. The CDR3 runs from the conserved cysteine through the conserved F or W. A D gene is named only where the DNA matches it firmly. Not every row has a clone size; where given, it reads once, few, many or a size class.

V gene	J gene	D gene	clone size	CDR3 protein	CDR3 DNA
TRBV6-6	TRBJ2-7	.	once	CASSPRTYEQYF	TGTGCCAGCAGCCCCCGTACCTACGAGCAGTACTTC
TRBV4-2	TRBJ1-1	.	.	CASSPGIEAFF	TGTGCCAGCAGCCCCGGCATTGAAGCTTTCTTT
TRBV10-2	TRBJ2-7	.	.	CASRHSNEQYF	TGCGCCAGCAGACATTCCAACGAGCAGTACTTC
TRBV29-1	TRBJ1-2	.	few	CSVVWGNGYTF	TGCAGCGTTGTTTGGGGGAATGGCTACACCTTC
TRBV6-4	TRBJ2-7	.	.	CATGDFKYEQYF	TGTGCCACGGGGGACTTCAAGTACGAGCAGTACTTC
TRBV7-2	TRBJ2-3	TRBD1	.	CASSYRTGSTDTQYF	TGTGCCAGCAGCTACCGGACAGGGAGCACAGATACGCAGTATTTT
TRBV4-2	TRBJ2-5	.	.	CASSQVGGNLETQYF	TGTGCCAGCAGCCAAGTAGGGGGGAACTTGGAGACCCAGTACTTC
TRBV6-5	TRBJ2-2	.	.	CASSYISGGELFF	TGTGCCAGCAGTTATATTTCCGGAGGGGAGCTGTTTTTT
TRBV6-1	TRBJ2-3	.	.	CASERAAPSTDTQYF	TGTGCCAGCGAGCGGGCAGCCCCTAGCACAGATACGCAGTATTTT
TRBV6-5	TRBJ2-7	.	.	CASSYSEVAYEQYF	TGTGCCAGCAGTTACTCAGAGGTTGCCTACGAGCAGTACTTC
TRBV28	TRBJ1-5	.	.	CASLPGGAPLQPQHF	TGTGCCAGCCTGCCGGGCGGGGCGCCCTTGCAGCCCCAGCATTTT
TRBV7-9	TRBJ1-4	.	few	CASSLYDEKLFF	TGTGCCAGCAGCCTATATGATGAAAAACTGTTTTTT
TRBV5-6	TRBJ1-1	.	once	CASSLLEDTEAFF	TGTGCCAGCAGCTTGTTGGAGGACACTGAAGCTTTCTTT
TRBV7-2	TRBJ1-5	.	.	CASSLGNNQPQHF	TGTGCCAGCAGCTTAGGGAACAATCAGCCCCAGCATTTT
TRBV2	TRBJ1-3	TRBD1	.	CATTGVAGNTIYF	TGTGCCACCACAGGGGTAGCGGGAAACACCATATATTTT
TRBV4-3	TRBJ2-2	TRBD1	.	CASSQVPGQGAGELFF	TGCGCCAGCAGCCAAGTCCCGGGACAGGGGGCCGGGGAGCTGTTTTTT
TRBV10-3	TRBJ1-1	TRBD1	.	CAISETGDLVGTEAFF	TGTGCCATCAGCGAGACAGGGGACCTCGTGGGGACTGAAGCTTTCTTT
TRBV13	TRBJ2-7	.	few	CASSPEAGMTYEQYF	TGTGCCAGCAGCCCTGAGGCAGGAATGACCTACGAGCAGTACTTC
TRBV28	TRBJ1-3	.	.	CASSLAVSGNTIYF	TGTGCCAGCAGTTTGGCGGTCTCTGGAAACACCATATATTTT
TRBV5-4	TRBJ1-6	TRBD1	.	CASSLDGGQRNSPLHF	TGTGCCAGCAGCTTGGATGGGGGACAGCGTAATTCACCCCTCCACTTT
TRBV6-5	TRBJ1-2	.	few	CASSYVKGGGYTF	TGTGCCAGCAGTTACGTGAAGGGGGGTGGCTACACCTTC